Listed here are 16 T cell receptor beta chains from one sample, sequenced in a study of monozygotic twins with inflammatory bowel disease. TCRdb reprocessed the 5' RACE reads and stores each CDR3 protein as one record, lacking DNA. The sample is made up of just over 300,000 distinct CDR3 sequences, and the top ten hold over 5% of it. What was sequenced was blood. These receptors were obtained from a human donor with ulcerative colitis or Crohn's disease, or a healthy co-twin of an affected twin (not recorded which).

This chain uses TRBV4-2 with TRBJ2-7; no DNA is available, so the TRBD2 call from TCRdb remains unchecked. Germline loops: CDR1 LGHNA, CDR2 YNFKEQ. This CDR3 is built from 14 residues. The CDR3 loop reads CASSQHGTFYEQYF.

The J gene is TRBJ1-1, the V gene TRBV3-1. CDR3 length: 12 amino acids. In germline, CDR1 is LGHDT, CDR2 YNNKEL (reference sequence). CDR3 region: CASSRLSTEAFF.

J is TRBJ2-3 and V is TRBV29-1; the D call from TCRdb, TRBD1, cannot be confirmed without DNA. Looked up from germline, CDR1 is SQVTM and CDR2 is ANQGSEA. CDR3 length equals 13 residues. The CDR3 sequence: CSVRGISTDTQYF.

The rearrangement links TRBV28 to TRBJ1-5; TCRdb outputs TRBD1, but without DNA this stays unchecked. Germline lookup yields CDR1 MDHEN and CDR2 SYDVKM. This CDR3 is 13 amino acids long. The CDR3 here is CASTPTGHQPQHF.

This chain uses TRBV21-1 with TRBJ2-1; TCRdb's D call of TRBD2 is untestable without DNA. TRBV21-1 is an annotated pseudogene. This CDR3 is built from 14 residues. CDR3 amino acids: CASSGPRERNEQFF.

The chain uses TRBV18 and TRBJ2-6. Germline assignment: CDR1 KGHSH and CDR2 LQKENI. This CDR3 region has 15 residues. The CDR3 here is CASWEGSSGANVLTF.

The rearrangement links TRBV12-3 or TRBV12-4 to TRBJ1-1. The CDR3 spans 12 residues. The CDR3 protein is CASSFWTATAFF.

The J gene is TRBJ2-3, the V gene TRBV29-1; TCRdb outputs TRBD1, but without DNA this stays unchecked. Germline V lookup: CDR1 SQVTM, CDR2 ANQGSEA. There are 12 residues in the CDR3. CDR3 protein: CSVVRGGDTQYF.

The chain employs TRBV5-1 and TRBJ2-5; the D gene TCRdb calls, TRBD1, cannot be checked with no DNA. Germline loops: CDR1 SGHRS, CDR2 YFSETQ. The CDR3 runs 14 residues. The CDR3 spells CASSLWDTQETQYF.

The CDR3 loop is CASSQEKGITSRDTQYF. The chain employs TRBV4-3 and TRBJ2-3; there is no DNA to check the TCRdb D call of TRBD2. The CDR3 length is 17 residues. CDR1 is LGHNA and CDR2 is YSLEER in the germline V gene.

The CDR3 protein is CASSQVVGAGETQYF. V is TRBV14 and J is TRBJ2-5; TCRdb gives TRBD1 as the D gene, but with no DNA this cannot be confirmed. Germline CDR1 reads SGHDN; CDR2 reads FVKESK. The CDR3 sequence is 15 residues long.

The gene calls are TRBV5-6 and TRBJ2-7; as DNA is missing, the TRBD2 call by TCRdb cannot be tested. CDR3 length equals 16 residues. Germline V gene sequence: CDR1 SGHDT, CDR2 YYEEEE. The CDR3 sequence: CASSNPTRDGTYEQYF.

This chain's CDR3 is CATRRPKGELFF. The genes are TRBV15 and TRBJ2-2. CDR3 length equals 12 residues. The germline gives CDR1 LNHNV, CDR2 YYDKDF (reference sequence).

The CDR3 protein is CASSYRGPYNEQFF. The rearrangement joins TRBV6-5 to TRBJ2-1; TCRdb lists TRBD1, though no DNA is available to test this call. Germline CDR1 MNHEY, CDR2 SVGAGI. CDR3 size: 14 residues.

The chain is built from TRBV4-3 and TRBJ2-5. Germline values: CDR1 LGHNA, CDR2 YSLEER. The CDR3 is 14 amino acids. The CDR3 sequence: CASSQGPLQETQYF.

The V gene is TRBV29-1, the J gene TRBJ1-2; as DNA is missing, the TRBD1 call by TCRdb cannot be tested. Per germline, CDR1 SQVTM and CDR2 ANQGSEA. This CDR3 is 15 amino acids long. The CDR3 loop reads CSAPEGGGTNYGYTF.